Sequencing of this TCR beta chain was carried out in a study of T cells after posttransplantation cyclophosphamide. Data came from immunoSEQ multiplex PCR; TCRdb stores just in-frame clones and leaves some out. In the table there are tens of thousands of clones, approximately 85% of which are singletons. Overall study findings and caveats: Recipient CMV seropositivity and CMV reactivation strongly tracked TRB clonality. Donor-recipient repertoire similarity was low at 1-2 months, rising over year one.

The CDR3 totals 14 residues. Looked up from germline, CDR1 is SGHRS and CDR2 is YFSETQ. Worth noting for this clone: Its target is unknown. Compared with germline, one end of the junction differs, possibly owing to a read error.

What was sequenced was PBMCs. This chain connects TRBV5-1 to TRBJ2-5; 9 bases are shared with TRBD2. This clonotype originated in a woman aged 55-69 years with a blood cancer, CMV-positive, and with a related stem cell donor. The CDR3 DNA is TGCGCCAGCAGCTTGGAATTGGCGGGAGGGCATAGGGACTTC. This codes for CASSLELAGGHRDF. Full variable domain (rest looked up from reference TRBV5-1 and TRBJ2-5): KAGVTQTPRYLIKTRGQQVTLSCSPISGHRSVSWYQQTPGQGLQFLFEYFSETQRNKGNFPGRFSGRQFSNSRSEMNVSTLELGDSALYLCASSLELAGGHRDFGPGTRLLVL.